The rows below give T cell receptor beta chains drawn from one sample of a study of cytomegalovirus exposure and HLA in healthy donors. Generated by immunoSEQ multiplex PCR, the TCRdb table keeps only in-frame clones and is missing some. The profile covers 90,000 to 120,000 clones, with around three quarters appearing a single time and 5% to 6.5% taken by the ten largest. The sample comprised PBMCs. These receptors were obtained from a woman aged 18-29 years in good health and CMV-seropositive. Both conserved end residues are part of each CDR3. The D gene is left open where the match is weak. The size of a clone is reported for some rows only, either as once, few or many, or as a class for expanded clones.

abundance | d_gene | j_gene | v_gene | CDR3aa | CDR3nt
. | TRBD1 | TRBJ1-1 | TRBV19 | CASSIGDRLEAFF | TGTGCCAGTAGTATAGGGGACAGGCTAGAAGCTTTCTTT
. | . | TRBJ1-4 | TRBV19 | CASSIGTATNEKLFF | TGTGCCAGTAGCATCGGCACAGCAACTAATGAAAAACTGTTTTTT
. | . | TRBJ1-1 | TRBV15 | CATSRGLGGSGEAFF | TGTGCCACCAGCAGAGGTCTCGGGGGGTCGGGTGAAGCTTTCTTT
. | TRBD2 | TRBJ2-1 | TRBV14 | CASSQHSGSRNEQFF | TGTGCCAGCAGCCAACACAGCGGGAGTCGAAATGAGCAGTTCTTC
. | . | TRBJ2-5 | TRBV19 | CASSMRQRETQYF | TGTGCCAGTAGTATGAGACAACGGGAGACCCAGTACTTC
once | TRBD1 | TRBJ2-7 | TRBV5-1 | CASSLVYRGFTEQYF | TGCGCCAGCAGCTTGGTTTACAGGGGGTTTACCGAGCAGTACTTC
once | TRBD2 | TRBJ2-1 | TRBV7-9 | CASSLESTSGRRNEQFF | TGTGCCAGCAGCTTAGAGTCCACTAGCGGGAGGCGGAATGAGCAGTTCTTC
. | TRBD1 | TRBJ1-4 | TRBV7-9 | CASSPGGVTNEKLFF | TGTGCCAGCAGCCCAGGGGGAGTGACTAATGAAAAACTGTTTTTT
. | . | TRBJ1-1 | TRBV29-1 | CSVHSDWDNKRDTEAFF | TGCAGCGTCCACTCCGATTGGGACAACAAGAGGGACACTGAAGCTTTCTTT
. | TRBD2 | TRBJ2-2 | TRBV28 | CASSRTSGKVGELFF | TGTGCCAGCAGCCGGACTAGCGGGAAAGTCGGGGAGCTGTTTTTT
. | . | TRBJ1-1 | TRBV19 | CASSPYSSAGTEAFF | TGTGCCAGTAGTCCCTATTCCAGCGCGGGTACTGAAGCTTTCTTT
many | . | TRBJ2-1 | TRBV28 | CASSSGESSYNEQFF | TGTGCCAGCAGTTCGGGGGAAAGCTCCTACAATGAGCAGTTCTTC
few | TRBD1 | TRBJ1-2 | TRBV10-3 | CAISESTRTGGYTF | TGTGCCATCAGTGAGTCGACCAGGACAGGTGGCTACACCTTC
few | TRBD1 | TRBJ1-1 | TRBV5-6 | CASSPTGQGLTEAFF | TGTGCCAGCAGCCCAACGGGACAGGGGCTAACTGAAGCTTTCTTT
. | TRBD2 | TRBJ2-1 | TRBV30 | CAWSVGGDNEQFF | TGTGCCTGGAGTGTGGGGGGGGACAATGAGCAGTTCTTC
few | . | TRBJ1-1 | TRBV6-6 | CASSYVGGNTEAFF | TGTGCCAGCAGTTACGTGGGGGGGAACACTGAAGCTTTCTTT
. | . | TRBJ1-2 | TRBV7-9 | CASSSRALGGYTF | TGTGCCAGCAGCTCACGTGCACTGGGCGGCTACACCTTC
. | TRBD1 | TRBJ2-7 | TRBV10-2 | CASSESTGGLYYEQYF | TGCGCCAGCAGTGAGTCTACAGGGGGCCTCTACTACGAGCAGTACTTC
. | TRBD1 | TRBJ1-1 | TRBV5-1 | CASSPQGVNTEAFF | TGCGCCAGCAGCCCCCAGGGGGTGAACACTGAAGCTTTCTTT
. | . | TRBJ1-1 | TRBV2 | CASSEGGNTEAFF | TGTGCCAGCAGTGAGGGGGGGAACACTGAAGCTTTCTTT
. | TRBD2 | TRBJ2-3 | TRBV2 | CASNQGLAGDGTDTQYF | TGTGCCAGCAACCAGGGACTAGCGGGAGACGGCACAGATACGCAGTATTTT
. | . | TRBJ2-5 | TRBV18 | CASSPRSLDGETQYF | TGTGCCAGCTCACCACGATCACTAGACGGGGAGACCCAGTACTTC
. | . | TRBJ1-5 | TRBV6-5 | CASSYSKGVNQPQHF | TGTGCCAGCAGTTACTCGAAGGGGGTTAATCAGCCCCAGCATTTT
. | . | TRBJ1-4 | TRBV19 | CASSPRQQNEKLFF | TGTGCCAGTAGTCCCCGACAGCAAAATGAAAAACTGTTTTTT
. | TRBD1 | TRBJ1-1 | TRBV18 | CASSPPRGPDTEAFF | TGTGCCAGCTCACCACCGAGGGGGCCCGACACTGAAGCTTTCTTT
. | . | TRBJ2-1 | TRBV29-1 | CSVMSGLGDEQFF | TGCAGCGTTATGAGCGGGTTAGGGGATGAGCAGTTCTTC
. | . | TRBJ1-3 | TRBV19 | CASSITAGAGNTIYF | TGTGCCAGTAGTATCACGGCAGGGGCTGGAAACACCATATATTTT
once | . | TRBJ2-7 | TRBV10-2 | CASSVPTYEQYF | TGCGCCAGCAGTGTCCCCACCTACGAGCAGTACTTC
. | . | TRBJ1-3 | TRBV5-1 | CASSSNAGVGNTIYF | TGCGCCAGCAGCTCGAACGCAGGGGTTGGAAACACCATATATTTT
. | TRBD1 | TRBJ2-5 | TRBV6-1 | CASSFQGASVTQYF | TGTGCCAGCAGTTTTCAGGGGGCTTCGGTGACCCAGTACTTC
. | . | TRBJ2-2 | TRBV29-1 | CSVVRLNTGELFF | TGCAGCGTTGTTCGACTCAACACCGGGGAGCTGTTTTTT
. | TRBD2 | TRBJ2-5 | TRBV6-1 | CASKQSVAGKETQYF | TGTGCCAGCAAACAGTCGGTAGCGGGAAAGGAGACCCAGTACTTC
. | TRBD2 | TRBJ2-3 | TRBV5-4 | CASSFSSGRTDTQYF | TGTGCCAGCAGCTTTAGTAGCGGGAGGACAGATACGCAGTATTTT